This TCR beta chain was recorded in a study of T cells expressing NK-cell markers. About the research overall: HCMV seropositivity marked seven of the eight sequenced donors; one was seronegative. Overall study findings and caveats: No clear determination of HCMV specificity was made for expanded NKG2C+ T cell clones. Also leading the CD3+CD56-NKG2C+ fraction in a handful of donors were these clonotypes.

The authors made TCR beta cDNA libraries by 5'RACE template switching. This switching added a universal primer site and UMIs. No DNA is given; TCRdb re-called the 5' RACE reads and lists each CDR3 protein once. The sample's table shows some 280,000 distinct CDR3 sequences. Regarding this clonotype: Its antigen is unidentified.

Germline V lookup: CDR1 SNHLY, CDR2 FYNNEI. The CDR3 runs to 14 residues. The material sequenced was blood T cells: a sorted CD56 or NKG2C T cell subset, CD4+ or CD8+ T cells, or bulk PBMC T cells (not recorded which). The V and J genes are TRBV2 and TRBJ2-7; TCRdb lists TRBD1, though no DNA is available to test this call. The origin of this receptor is a young man in good health. CDR3: CASSEALGGYEQYF.